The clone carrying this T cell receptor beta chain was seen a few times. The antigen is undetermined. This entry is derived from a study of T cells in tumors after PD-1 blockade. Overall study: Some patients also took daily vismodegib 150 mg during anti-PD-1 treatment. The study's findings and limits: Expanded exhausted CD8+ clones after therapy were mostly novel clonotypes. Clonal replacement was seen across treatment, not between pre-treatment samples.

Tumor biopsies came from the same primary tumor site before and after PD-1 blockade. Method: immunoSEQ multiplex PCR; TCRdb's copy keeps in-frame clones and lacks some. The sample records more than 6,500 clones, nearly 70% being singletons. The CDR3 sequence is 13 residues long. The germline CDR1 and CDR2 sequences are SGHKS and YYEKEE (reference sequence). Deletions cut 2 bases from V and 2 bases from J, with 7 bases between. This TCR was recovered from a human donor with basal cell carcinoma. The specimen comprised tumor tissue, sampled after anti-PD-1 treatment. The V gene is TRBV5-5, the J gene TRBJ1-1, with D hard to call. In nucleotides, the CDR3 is TGTGCCAGCAGCTTCTTGGCCAACACTGAAGCTTTCTTT. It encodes CASSFLANTEAFF.